Each of the 27 T cell receptor beta chains below was sequenced from the same sample in a study of OX40 agonist ivuxolimab in advanced cancers. Only in-frame clones appear in the TCRdb table, and some are missing; sequencing was by immunoSEQ multiplex PCR. The sample contains roughly 18,000 clones, 80% to 90% of which appear only once. The sample was CD4+ or CD8+ T cells sorted from blood, taken in a trial of the OX40 agonist ivuxolimab. The receptors were gathered from an adult with an advanced solid tumor such as melanoma, head and neck, liver or kidney cancer.

This CDR3 reads CASSLRGDNEQFF. DNA of the CDR3: TGTGCCAGCAGCTTACGAGGGGACAATGAGCAGTTCTTC. V usage is TRBV13 and J usage is TRBJ2-1, with D perhaps TRBD1 or TRBD2 (5 bases each). CDR3 size: 13 residues. Germline V CDR1 and CDR2: PRHDT, FYEKMQ (reference sequence). Trimming took off 2 bases at V and 5 bases at J, with 7 bases between the two ends. The entire variable domain, with the rest obtained from reference TRBV13 and TRBJ2-1, is as follows: AAGVIQSPRHLIKEKRETATLKCYPIPRHDTVYWYQQGPGQDPQFLISFYEKMQSDKGSIPDRFSAQQFSDYHSELNMSSLELGDSALYFCASSLRGDNEQFFGPGTRLTVL.

This sequence joins TRBV5-1 and TRBJ2-2, with 14 positions matching TRBD2. Germline V gene data show CDR1 as SGHRS and CDR2 as YFSETQ. The CDR3 length is 20 residues. J gave up 6 bases and V 0 bases, and 13 bases lay outside the gene matches. CDR3 DNA sequence: TGCGCCAGCAGCTTGGAAGGGCCGGGACTAGCGGGAGTCGATGCCGGGGAGCTGTTTTTT. Residues: CASSLEGPGLAGVDAGELFF.

This clone showed up just once. The CDR3 DNA reads as TGTGCCAGCAGTTACTCGCAGCAAGAGACCCAGTACTTC. Translated: CASSYSQQETQYF. The chain couples TRBV6-5 to TRBJ2-5; D is unresolved. The germline gives CDR1 MNHEY, CDR2 SVGAGI. This CDR3 has 13 amino acids. Trimming took off 0 bases at V and 2 bases at J, with 4 bases between the two ends.

The chain couples TRBV7-9 to TRBJ2-1; 10 bases are a match to TRBD2. The CDR3 consists of 19 residues. The J segment lost 7 bases and the V segment lost 2 bases, leaving 17 bases of the junction unmatched. CDR1 SEHNR and CDR2 FQNEAQ come from the germline V gene (reference sequence). The CDR3 DNA follows: TGTGCCAGCAGCTTAAATCGACTAGCGGGCCCTGGGAGGTGGAATGAGCAGTTCTTC. Amino acid sequence: CASSLNRLAGPGRWNEQFF.

CDR3 residues: CASSIRDSTDTQYF. Here the CDR3 DNA reads TGTGCCAGTAGTATCCGGGACAGCACAGATACGCAGTATTTT. V is TRBV19 and J is TRBJ2-3; D possibly uses TRBD1 or TRBD2 (5 bases each). This CDR3 contains 14 residues. Germline CDR1 LNHDA, CDR2 SQIVND (reference sequence). The ends were cut back, 3 bases at V and 0 bases at J, with 7 bases in the middle.

The chain employs TRBV7-8 and TRBJ2-3, with 10 nucleotides matching TRBD2. The CDR3 consists of 16 residues. CDR1 and CDR2 (germline): SGHVS, FQNEAQ. V lost 4 bases, J lost 2 bases, and 6 bases stayed unmatched. The CDR3 here is CASSSLAGVVTDTQYF. The DNA of the CDR3 is TGTGCCAGCAGCTCCCTAGCGGGAGTAGTCACAGATACGCAGTATTTT.

The chain carries TRBV25-1 and TRBJ2-1, with a tentative D call TRBD2 (5 bases). The V and J ends lost 9 bases and 2 bases respectively, with 5 bases between them. The length of the CDR3 is 11 residues. In germline, CDR1 is MGHDK, CDR2 SYGVNS. Written as DNA, the CDR3 is TGTGCCAGTAGCGCCTACAATGAGCAGTTCTTC. Protein sequence: CASSAYNEQFF.

J is TRBJ2-1 and V is TRBV4-1; no firm D call. The CDR3 has 13 residues. The V end lost 0 bases, the J end lost 10 bases, and 10 bases lay between the germline ends. From germline, CDR1 is MGHRA and CDR2 YSYEKL. The CDR3 sequence: CASSQDYKVEQFF. CDR3 sequence (DNA): TGCGCCAGCAGCCAAGACTATAAGGTAGAGCAGTTCTTC.

The rearrangement uses TRBV25-1 and TRBJ2-2; 9 bases are shared with TRBD2. Germline CDR1 is MGHDK and CDR2 is SYGVNS. The CDR3 extends over 16 amino acids. V dropped 3 bases and J dropped 3; count of bases not matched to a gene: 5. This CDR3 is CASSERLAGYTGELFF. The CDR3 DNA is TGTGCCAGCAGTGAGCGGCTAGCGGGATACACCGGGGAGCTGTTTTTT.

This rearrangement joins TRBV9 to TRBJ1-3; 8 bases are shared with TRBD1. This CDR3 is built from 16 residues. From germline, CDR1 is SGDLS and CDR2 YYNGEE. V shed 4 bases, J shed 0 bases, and the junction held 6 bases outside the gene matches. The CDR3 sequence: CASSPTGAVSGNTIYF. CDR3 sequence (DNA): TGTGCCAGCAGCCCGACAGGGGCAGTCTCTGGAAACACCATATATTTT.

A few counts support this clone. This chain uses TRBV7-2 with TRBJ2-2; D gene ambiguous. The ends were cut back, 5 bases at V and 6 bases at J, with 4 bases in the middle. The CDR3 covers 11 residues. Germline assignment: CDR1 SGHTA and CDR2 FQGNSA. DNA of the CDR3: TGTGCCAGCAGCCTCGCCGGGGAGCTGTTTTTT. Translated: CASSLAGELFF.

V and J are TRBV4-1 and TRBJ2-3; TRBD2 aligns across 7 bases. Germline V CDR1 and CDR2: MGHRA, YSYEKL. V shed 1 base and J 3 bases; nucleotides not matched to a gene: 4. The CDR3 runs 15 residues. The CDR3 loop is CASSQVLAGTDTQYF. The CDR3, as DNA: TGCGCCAGCAGCCAAGTGTTAGCGGGTACAGATACGCAGTATTTT.

This clone was recorded a few times. This chain links TRBV4-3 with TRBJ1-1, with D unclear. This CDR3 spans 13 amino acids. Germline V gene lookup returns CDR1 LGHNA and CDR2 YSLEER. V lost 4 bases and J 1 base, leaving 7 bases between the germline ends. Here the CDR3 DNA reads TGCGCCAGCAGCCGAACCGAGAACACTGAAGCTTTCTTT. Translated, it gives CASSRTENTEAFF.

The V call is TRBV9, the J call TRBJ2-3; 8 bases agree with TRBD2. Trimming cost V 0 bases and J 0 bases; bases outside gene matches: 0. The CDR3 has 15 residues. CDR1 and CDR2 (germline): SGDLS, YYNGEE. CDR3 sequence (DNA): TGTGCCAGCAGCGTAGTAGCGGGAAGCACAGATACGCAGTATTTT. Its translation: CASSVVAGSTDTQYF.

The V and J genes are TRBV7-6 and TRBJ2-7; D is perhaps TRBD1 (6 bases). V lost 5 bases and J 2 bases, leaving 13 bases between the germline ends. The CDR3 length is 14 residues. Germline-derived CDR1 and CDR2 are SGHVS and FNYEAQ. The CDR3 is CASSVGQLTYEQYF. DNA for the CDR3: TGTGCCAGCAGCGTGGGACAACTTACCTACGAGCAGTACTTC.

This chain joins TRBV5-6 and TRBJ2-7, with D unresolved. CDR1 is SGHDT, CDR2 YYEEEE, per germline. The length of the CDR3 is 12 residues. With 4 bases removed from V and 6 bases from J, the gap between germline ends came to 11 bases. The CDR3 DNA reads TGTGCCAGCAGCCGTGAGAGTGGCGAGCAGTACTTC. Translation: CASSRESGEQYF.

The V and J genes are TRBV4-3 and TRBJ2-1; 9 bases fit TRBD2. J lost 6 bases, V lost 1 base, and 7 bases had no gene match. Germline V lookup: CDR1 LGHNA, CDR2 YSLEER. The CDR3 contains 16 residues. The CDR3 region has the DNA TGCGCCAGCAGCCAAGGTCTAGCGGGGTCCGGCAATGAGCAGTTCTTC. Translated: CASSQGLAGSGNEQFF.

This clone has a single count. CDR3 nucleotides: TGTGCCAGCAGCCTTTGGGAGTTCGGCACTGAAGCTTTCTTT. It specifies CASSLWEFGTEAFF. The chain joins TRBV6-5 to TRBJ1-1; D gene unclear. The CDR3 sequence is 14 residues long. CDR1 MNHEY and CDR2 SVGAGI come from the germline V gene. V was cut by 6 bases and J by 4 bases, with 15 bases left in between.

This rearrangement joins TRBV28 to TRBJ2-5; 12 bases line up with TRBD2. J gave up 2 bases and V 4 bases, and 8 bases lay outside the gene matches. The CDR3 spans 17 residues. Germline V gene data show CDR1 as MDHEN and CDR2 as SYDVKM. CDR3 nucleotide sequence: TGTGCCAGCAGTTCCGAAAGACTAGCGGGGGTACAAGAGACCCAGTACTTC. This gives the protein CASSSERLAGVQETQYF.

The chain couples TRBV19 to TRBJ2-5; 13 bases fit TRBD2. Per germline, CDR1 LNHDA and CDR2 SQIVND (reference sequence). The CDR3 length is 15 residues. The junction had 4 bases not matched to a gene; V was cut back by 8 bases and J by 1 base. CDR3 sequence: CASAWTSGSQETQYF. In DNA form, the CDR3 reads TGTGCCAGTGCGTGGACTAGCGGGAGCCAAGAGACCCAGTACTTC.

This clone was counted between two and nine times. V and J are TRBV9 and TRBJ1-1; D gene unclear. V lost 4 bases to trimming and J lost 5 bases, with 12 bases between them. Germline V gives CDR1 SGDLS, CDR2 YYNGEE. The CDR3 spans 13 residues. The CDR3 DNA sequence: TGTGCCAGCAGCCTTGGAAGTGCGACTGAAGCTTTCTTT. It translates to CASSLGSATEAFF.

The chain recombines TRBV27 with TRBJ2-5; unclear D gene. Trimming shortened V by 0 bases and J by 7 bases, and 9 bases separated the two germline ends. CDR1 MNHEY and CDR2 SMNVEV come from the germline V gene (reference sequence). The CDR3 runs 13 residues. Here the CDR3 reads CASSLSISGTQYF. Written as DNA, the CDR3 is TGTGCCAGCAGTTTATCGATCTCCGGGACCCAGTACTTC.

The rearrangement links TRBV14 to TRBJ2-7; D tentatively fits TRBD1 or TRBD2 (5 bases each). Between the trimmed V and J ends, which lost 3 bases and 3 bases, there was a span of 9 bases. The CDR3 runs to 13 residues. Germline assignment: CDR1 SGHDN and CDR2 FVKESK. The CDR3: CASSQGVYYEQYF. DNA of the CDR3: TGTGCCAGCAGCCAGGGGGTTTACTACGAGCAGTACTTC.

J is TRBJ2-5 and V is TRBV10-2, with unresolved D. The length of the CDR3 is 12 residues. V shed 4 bases and J shed 5 bases, with 8 bases lying between them. The germline CDR1 and CDR2 sequences are WSHSY and SAAADI. CDR3 sequence reads: CASSAIGETQYF. The CDR3 DNA is TGCGCCAGCAGTGCGATAGGGGAGACCCAGTACTTC.

The chain carries TRBV4-3 and TRBJ2-1; D possibly corresponds to TRBD1 (6 bases). This CDR3 is built from 13 residues. Looked up from germline, CDR1 is LGHNA and CDR2 is YSLEER. V gave up 3 bases and J gave up 7 bases, with 10 bases separating them. CDR3 nucleotides: TGCGCCAGCAGCCAGTCACAGGGAAATGAGCAGTTCTTC. Its protein product is CASSQSQGNEQFF.

V is TRBV30 and J is TRBJ2-1; D assignment may be TRBD1 or TRBD2 (5 bases each). CDR1 is GTSNPN and CDR2 is SVGIG in the germline V gene (reference sequence). V shed 4 bases and J shed 5 bases, with 15 bases lying between them. The CDR3 has 14 amino acids. CDR3 sequence reads: CAWTPPGANNEQFF. CDR3 bases: TGTGCCTGGACCCCCCCCGGGGCCAACAATGAGCAGTTCTTC. Full variable domain (missing parts from reference TRBV30 and TRBJ2-1): SQTIHQWPATLVQPVGSPLSLECTVEGTSNPNLYWYRQAAGRGLQLLFYSVGIGQISSEVPQNLSASRPQDRQFILSSKKLLLSDSGFYLCAWTPPGANNEQFFGPGTRLTVL.

The chain has TRBV19 and TRBJ1-1; D is perhaps TRBD1 (5 bases). CDR3 length equals 15 residues. V was cut by 3 bases and J by 6 bases, with 17 bases left in between. Per the germline V gene, CDR1 is LNHDA and CDR2 is SQIVND (reference sequence). The CDR3, as DNA: TGTGCCAGTAGTATGGGGGGGTCTATGCTGGCTGAAGCTTTCTTT. It translates to CASSMGGSMLAEAFF.